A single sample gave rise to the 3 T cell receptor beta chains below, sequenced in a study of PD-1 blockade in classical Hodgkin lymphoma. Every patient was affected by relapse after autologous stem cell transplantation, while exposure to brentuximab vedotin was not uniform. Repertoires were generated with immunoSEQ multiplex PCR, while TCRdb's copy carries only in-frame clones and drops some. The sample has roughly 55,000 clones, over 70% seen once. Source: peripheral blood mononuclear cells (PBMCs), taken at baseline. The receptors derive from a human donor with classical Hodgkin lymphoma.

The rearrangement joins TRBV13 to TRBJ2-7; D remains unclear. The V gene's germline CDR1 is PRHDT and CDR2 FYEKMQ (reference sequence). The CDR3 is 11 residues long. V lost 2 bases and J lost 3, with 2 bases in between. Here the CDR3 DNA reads TGTGCCAGCAGCTTAAGCTACGAGCAGTACTTC. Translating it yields CASSLSYEQYF. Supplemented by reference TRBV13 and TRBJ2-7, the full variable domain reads AAGVIQSPRHLIKEKRETATLKCYPIPRHDTVYWYQQGPGQDPQFLISFYEKMQSDKGSIPDRFSAQQFSDYHSELNMSSLELGDSALYFCASSLSYEQYFGPGTRLTVT.

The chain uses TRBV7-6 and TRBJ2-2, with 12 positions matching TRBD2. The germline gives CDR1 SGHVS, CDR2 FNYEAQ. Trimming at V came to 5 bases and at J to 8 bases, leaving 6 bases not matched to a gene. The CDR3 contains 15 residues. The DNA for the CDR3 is TGTGCCAGCAGCCCCCGGACTAGCGGGACTGGGGAGCTGTTTTTT. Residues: CASSPRTSGTGELFF.

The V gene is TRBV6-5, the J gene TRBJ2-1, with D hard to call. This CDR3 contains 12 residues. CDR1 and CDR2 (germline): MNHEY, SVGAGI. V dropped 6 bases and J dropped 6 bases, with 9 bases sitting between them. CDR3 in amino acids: CASRRQSNEQFF. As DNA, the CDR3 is TGTGCCAGCAGGAGGCAATCCAATGAGCAGTTCTTC.